These 30 T cell receptor beta chains came from one sample sequenced in a study of blood T cell repertoires in COVID-19. TCRdb's copy holds only in-frame clones and misses some; the assay was immunoSEQ multiplex PCR. The sample consists of 250,000 to 400,000 clones, 90% of them appearing once. The specimen was peripheral blood. The receptors shown here come from a woman under 40 with COVID-19, enrolled during active disease.

The chain uses TRBV7-2 and TRBJ2-3; 14 bases align to TRBD2. Germline V gene sequence: CDR1 SGHTA, CDR2 FQGNSA. The CDR3 has 17 amino acids. V lost 6 bases and J lost 6; bases outside the gene matches: 11. CDR3 in DNA: TGTGCCAGCAGGGAAGGACTAGCGGGAGGAAGAGCTGATACGCAGTATTTT. Translated: CASREGLAGGRADTQYF. Together with reference TRBV7-2 and TRBJ2-3, the CDR3 gives the full variable domain: GAGVSQSPSNKVTEKGKDVELRCDPISGHTALYWYRQSLGQGLEFLIYFQGNSAPDKSGLPSDRFSAERTGGSVSTLTIQRTQQEDSAVYLCASREGLAGGRADTQYFGPGTRLTVL.

This clone was counted only a few times. The chain joins TRBV6-8 to TRBJ1-1; possible D gene TRBD1, 5 bases. This CDR3 has 16 amino acids. Germline CDR1 and CDR2: MNHGY and SAAAGT. V was cut by 2 bases and J by 8 bases, with 21 bases left in between. CDR3 residues: CASSYSPRWRGLEAFF. CDR3 nucleotide sequence: TGTGCCAGCAGTTACAGCCCCCGTTGGCGGGGACTCGAAGCTTTCTTT.

V and J are TRBV4-1 and TRBJ1-4, with D unresolved. This CDR3 has 16 residues. Trimming removed 0 bases at V and 1 base at J, with 9 bases between. Germline CDR1 and CDR2: MGHRA and YSYEKL. CDR3 amino acids: CASSQDLRVTNEKLFF. The CDR3 region has the DNA TGCGCCAGCAGCCAAGATTTGAGGGTAACTAATGAAAAACTGTTTTTT.

This clone was counted between two and nine times. V gene TRBV18 combines with J gene TRBJ1-2; 8 nucleotides line up with TRBD1. CDR1 and CDR2 (germline): KGHSH, LQKENI. The V segment lost 0 bases and the J segment 8 bases; nucleotides outside the gene matches: 8. The CDR3 has 15 amino acids. The CDR3 bases are TGTGCCAGCTCACCACCGAGTCGGACAGGGCAAGGCTACACCTTC. Translating gives CASSPPSRTGQGYTF.

This clone was recorded once. This chain uses TRBV2 with TRBJ1-2; 9 nucleotides match TRBD1. Germline CDR1 is SNHLY and CDR2 is FYNNEI. This CDR3 region has 14 residues. V was pared by 6 bases and J by 6 bases, with 8 bases of the junction left unmatched. The CDR3: CASSPHRGRDGYTF. The DNA of the CDR3 is TGTGCCAGCAGCCCCCACAGGGGGCGGGATGGCTACACCTTC.

V gene TRBV27 combines with J gene TRBJ1-6, with 7 bases identical to TRBD1. There are 16 residues in the CDR3. Germline values: CDR1 MNHEY, CDR2 SMNVEV (reference sequence). Losses at the gene ends were 5 bases for V and 8 bases for J; bases not matched to a gene: 12. As DNA, the CDR3 is TGTGCCAGCAGTATCCGCACGACAGGGACTGATTCACCCCTCCACTTT. It specifies CASSIRTTGTDSPLHF.

The chain couples TRBV30 to TRBJ1-5; 7 positions match TRBD1. Germline V gene sequence: CDR1 GTSNPN, CDR2 SVGIG (reference sequence). V lost 2 bases, J lost 2 bases, and 3 bases stayed unmatched. The CDR3 loop spans 14 amino acids. CDR3 sequence (DNA): TGTGCCTGGAGTCCCGGGACAGGCAATCAGCCCCAGCATTTT. It is translated as CAWSPGTGNQPQHF. Together with reference TRBV30 and TRBJ1-5, the CDR3 gives the full variable domain: SQTIHQWPATLVQPVGSPLSLECTVEGTSNPNLYWYRQAAGRGLQLLFYSVGIGQISSEVPQNLSASRPQDRQFILSSKKLLLSDSGFYLCAWSPGTGNQPQHFGDGTRLSIL.

The chain combines TRBV29-1 with TRBJ2-3, with TRBD1 as a possible D gene (6 bases). CDR3 length: 15 residues. V was cut by 4 bases and J by 2 bases, with 16 bases left in between. Per germline, CDR1 SQVTM and CDR2 ANQGSEA. CDR3 sequence reads: CSVVVFTGLTDTQYF. The CDR3 nucleotides read TGCAGCGTTGTCGTCTTTACAGGGCTCACAGATACGCAGTATTTT.

This clone showed up just once. The gene calls are TRBV19 and TRBJ2-1, with TRBD2 matching 8 bases. V gave up 8 bases and J gave up 7 bases; unmatched junction bases: 4. The CDR3 covers 12 residues. CDR1 is LNHDA and CDR2 is SQIVND in the germline V gene (reference sequence). CDR3: CASAGGLNEQFF. Here the CDR3 DNA reads TGTGCCAGTGCGGGGGGCTTAAATGAGCAGTTCTTC.

This clone was found once. This rearrangement joins TRBV18 to TRBJ2-2; D may be TRBD2 (5 bases). CDR1 and CDR2 from the germline V gene are KGHSH and LQKENI. V lost 8 bases and J 0 bases, leaving 7 bases between the germline ends. The CDR3 runs to 13 residues. This CDR3 is CASGSANTGELFF. Written as DNA, the CDR3 is TGTGCCAGCGGGAGTGCGAACACCGGGGAGCTGTTTTTT.

V gene TRBV2 combines with J gene TRBJ2-2, with D possibly matching TRBD2 (6 bases). The germline V and J ends were trimmed by 2 bases and 2 bases, with 9 bases remaining between them. The CDR3 is 15 amino acids. The germline CDR1 and CDR2 sequences are SNHLY and FYNNEI. CDR3 in DNA: TGTGCCAGCAGTGAATCAGCGGGTAACACCGGGGAGCTGTTTTTT. Translated, it gives CASSESAGNTGELFF.

The chain joins TRBV5-1 to TRBJ1-1; perhaps TRBD1 as D (5 bases). Germline V lookup: CDR1 SGHRS, CDR2 YFSETQ. CDR3 size: 14 residues. Deletions cut 1 base from V and 1 base from J, with 8 bases between. CDR3 DNA sequence: TGCGCCAGCAGCTTGAACAGGCCGAACACTGAAGCTTTCTTT. It yields the protein CASSLNRPNTEAFF. Full variable domain (remainder filled in from reference TRBV5-1 and TRBJ1-1): KAGVTQTPRYLIKTRGQQVTLSCSPISGHRSVSWYQQTPGQGLQFLFEYFSETQRNKGNFPGRFSGRQFSNSRSEMNVSTLELGDSALYLCASSLNRPNTEAFFGQGTRLTVV.

This sequence joins TRBV5-1 and TRBJ1-4; D is ambiguous. The germline V and J ends were trimmed by 0 bases and 7 bases, with 16 bases remaining between them. The CDR3 sequence is 16 residues long. Germline V lookup: CDR1 SGHRS, CDR2 YFSETQ. CDR3 sequence (DNA): TGCGCCAGCAGCTTGGAGCCTACGGGGTGGGGTGAAAAACTGTTTTTT. Its translation is CASSLEPTGWGEKLFF. Complete variable domain (other parts from reference TRBV5-1 and TRBJ1-4): KAGVTQTPRYLIKTRGQQVTLSCSPISGHRSVSWYQQTPGQGLQFLFEYFSETQRNKGNFPGRFSGRQFSNSRSEMNVSTLELGDSALYLCASSLEPTGWGEKLFFGSGTQLSVL.

This chain connects TRBV3-1 (or the pseudogene TRBV3-2) to TRBJ2-1; 8 nucleotides match TRBD1. CDR1 LGHDT and CDR2 YNNKEL come from the germline V gene (reference sequence). This CDR3 is 12 amino acids long. V was clipped by 0 bases and J by 15 bases; unmatched bases: 4. The CDR3 DNA follows: TGTGCCAGCAGCCAAGAACAGGGGGGCTCGTTCTTC. This sequence encodes CASSQEQGGSFF.

This clone showed up just once. The V and J genes are TRBV29-1 and TRBJ1-1; D not resolved. This CDR3 has 13 amino acids. Trimming removed 5 bases from V and 1 base from J, with 11 bases in between. In germline, CDR1 is SQVTM, CDR2 ANQGSEA. In nucleotides, the CDR3 is TGCAGCGTTACCACAGTAAGGAACACTGAAGCTTTCTTT. It encodes CSVTTVRNTEAFF.

The chain combines TRBV18 with TRBJ1-1, with 12 positions matching TRBD1. CDR3 length: 15 residues. Germline-derived CDR1 and CDR2 are KGHSH and LQKENI. V lost 1 base to trimming and J lost 4 bases; unmatched junction nucleotides: 1. The CDR3 sequence: CASSPQGQGATEAFF. For the CDR3, the DNA is TGTGCCAGCTCACCACAGGGACAGGGGGCCACTGAAGCTTTCTTT.

As DNA, the CDR3 is TGTGCCAGCAGTGAATGGGCGCCGAACACCGGGGAGCTGTTTTTT. Translation: CASSEWAPNTGELFF. The chain joins TRBV2 to TRBJ2-2; the D is unclear. This CDR3 is built from 15 residues. V lost 2 bases to trimming and J lost 0 bases, with 7 bases between them. Germline values: CDR1 SNHLY, CDR2 FYNNEI.

The CDR3 DNA reads TGTGCCAGCAGTGACGGAGCGGAGCTGTTTTTT. Residues: CASSDGAELFF. V is TRBV2 and J is TRBJ2-2; D gene ambiguous. Germline loops: CDR1 SNHLY, CDR2 FYNNEI. There are 11 residues in the CDR3. Trimming left V 3 bases short and J 10 bases short, with 6 bases between. The full variable domain, its missing parts supplied by reference TRBV2 and TRBJ2-2, is EPEVTQTPSHQVTQMGQEVILRCVPISNHLYFYWYRQILGQKVEFLVSFYNNEISEKSEIFDDQFSVERPDGSNFTLKIRSTKLEDSAMYFCASSDGAELFFGEGSRLTVL.

The CDR3 loop is CASSISGSSYEQYF. The CDR3 DNA follows: TGTGCCAGCAGCATTAGCGGGAGCTCCTACGAGCAGTACTTC. The chain couples TRBV7-3 to TRBJ2-7, with TRBD2 identical over 9 bases. This CDR3 region has 14 residues. J lost 0 bases, V lost 5 bases, and 2 bases had no gene match. Per germline, CDR1 SGHTA and CDR2 FQGTGA.

This chain connects TRBV6-1 to TRBJ1-1, with D possibly matching TRBD1 (6 bases). CDR1 is MNHNS, CDR2 SASEGT, per germline. V lost 6 bases to trimming and J lost 3 bases, with 11 bases between them. This CDR3 comprises 13 residues. The CDR3 reads CASSPRQDTEAFF. CDR3 nucleotide sequence: TGTGCCAGCAGCCCTAGACAGGACACTGAAGCTTTCTTT.

This chain joins TRBV28 and TRBJ1-3, with 7 bases matching TRBD1. Germline assignment: CDR1 MDHEN and CDR2 SYDVKM. The CDR3 is 15 residues long. The J segment lost 5 bases and the V segment lost 2 bases, leaving 6 bases of the junction unmatched. This chain's CDR3 is CASSLQTGLRNTIYF. The DNA of the CDR3 is TGTGCCAGCAGTTTACAGACAGGGCTTAGAAACACCATATATTTT. The full variable domain, rest sourced from reference TRBV28 and TRBJ1-3, is DVKVTQSSRYLVKRTGEKVFLECVQDMDHENMFWYRQDPGLGLRLIYFSYDVKMKEKGDIPEGYSVSREKKERFSLILESASTNQTSMYLCASSLQTGLRNTIYFGEGSWLTVV.

This chain connects TRBV24-1 to TRBJ2-1; TRBD2 might be the D (6 bases). Germline CDR1 and CDR2: KGHDR and SFDVKD. The CDR3 is 14 residues long. The germline V and J ends were trimmed by 10 bases and 6 bases, with 18 bases remaining between them. The CDR3 nucleotides read TGTGCCACGCGGGGTGGCGGCCAAGCCAATGAGCAGTTCTTC. It codes for CATRGGGQANEQFF.

This chain connects TRBV3-1 (or the pseudogene TRBV3-2) to TRBJ2-3; 11 nucleotides line up with TRBD2. The junction had 6 bases not matched to a gene; V was cut back by 4 bases and J by 3 bases. This CDR3 contains 16 residues. Germline values: CDR1 LGHDT, CDR2 YNNKEL (reference sequence). CDR3 loop: CASSRGTSGRTDTQYF. As DNA, the CDR3 is TGTGCCAGCAGCCGCGGGACTAGCGGACGTACAGATACGCAGTATTTT.

As for this clone: One junction end does not reproduce the germline sequence, and a read error may be involved. Here the CDR3 reads CASSQGKTTRPLF. The CDR3 DNA reads as TGTGCCAGCAGCCAAGGGAAGACTACGAGGCCCCTGTTC. The chain employs TRBV3-1 (or the pseudogene TRBV3-2) and TRBJ2-7, with D possibly TRBD2 on 5 matching bases. The CDR3 contains 13 residues. Germline V CDR1 and CDR2: LGHDT, YNNKEL (reference sequence).

The V and J genes are TRBV10-2 and TRBJ1-1, with D perhaps matching TRBD1 (5 bases). The CDR3 loop spans 13 amino acids. Germline V lookup: CDR1 WSHSY, CDR2 SAAADI. Trimming left V 2 bases short and J 3 bases short, with 7 bases between. The CDR3 nucleotides are TGCGCCAGCAGTGAGGGGGCTGACACTGAAGCTTTCTTT. Protein sequence: CASSEGADTEAFF.

V gene TRBV5-4 combines with J gene TRBJ1-2; D call uncertain. V gave up 0 bases and J gave up 1 base, with 7 bases separating them. Per the germline V gene, CDR1 is SGHNT and CDR2 is YYREEE (reference sequence). The CDR3 loop spans 14 amino acids. CDR3 amino acids: CASSLVGSNYGYTF. The CDR3 region has the DNA TGTGCCAGCAGCTTGGTTGGCAGTAACTATGGCTACACCTTC.

This clone is a singleton in its sample. V gene TRBV5-6 combines with J gene TRBJ2-5, with D possibly matching TRBD1 (6 bases). V lost 3 bases and J lost 1, with 10 bases in between. The CDR3 runs to 14 residues. The germline V gene has CDR1 SGHDT and CDR2 YYEEEE. The CDR3 nucleotides are TGTGCCAGCAGCTACCCCAGGGGCCAAGAGACCCAGTACTTC. This encodes CASSYPRGQETQYF.

The CDR3, as DNA: TGTGCCAGCAGCTTAAATCGGCCCTCTAGCGGGGGCACCGGGGAGCTGTTTTTT. Translating it yields CASSLNRPSSGGTGELFF. The chain recombines TRBV7-6 with TRBJ2-2; the match to TRBD2 covers 10 bases. The CDR3 has 18 amino acids. Germline V gives CDR1 SGHVS, CDR2 FNYEAQ. V was pared by 2 bases and J by 4 bases, with 10 bases of the junction left unmatched.

This clone was recorded once. The rearrangement uses TRBV7-9 and TRBJ1-1, with TRBD1 as a possible D gene (5 bases). This CDR3 is built from 12 residues. Trimming left V 5 bases short and J 6 bases short, with 10 bases between. Germline V gives CDR1 SEHNR, CDR2 FQNEAQ (reference sequence). This CDR3 reads CASSLTGSEAFF. In DNA form, the CDR3 reads TGTGCCAGCAGCCTAACAGGCTCTGAAGCTTTCTTT.

The genes are TRBV29-1 and TRBJ1-1; TRBD1 is a possible D gene (5 bases). This CDR3 region has 12 residues. The germline gives CDR1 SQVTM, CDR2 ANQGSEA. Trimming removed 7 bases from V and 5 bases from J, with 14 bases in between. The CDR3: CSARQGFTEAFF. CDR3 DNA: TGCAGCGCCCGTCAGGGATTTACTGAAGCTTTCTTT.